This record looks at one T cell receptor beta chain sequence and its context. This specimen belongs to a study of blood T cell repertoires in COVID-19. Libraries were prepared by immunoSEQ multiplex PCR; TCRdb keeps only in-frame clonotypes and omits some of them. Of around 160,000 clones detected, 85% to 90% appear once; the ten largest clones hold around 15%. The trim removed 4 bases at V and 7 bases at J, leaving 5 bases unmatched. CDR3 length equals 14 residues. CDR1 is LGHNA, CDR2 YNFKEQ, per germline. Patients from Seattle were sampled longitudinally, starting during active infection. Input material: peripheral blood. This chain uses TRBV4-2 with TRBJ2-5, with 11 bases fitting TRBD1. The receptor's source is a man younger than 35 with COVID-19, enrolled during active disease. The CDR3 nucleotides read TGTGCCAGCAGCCCCGGACAGGGGGCAGGGACCCAGTACTTC. Encoded protein: CASSPGQGAGTQYF.